This TCR beta chain was documented in a study of shared clonotypes between healthy human individuals. About the study: Three plates were used per donor for CD4 naive, three for CD4 memory, two for CD8 naive and one for CD8 memory.

Each of the donors was a healthy adult who was HIV-negative and had not had a recent acute infection or vaccination. Produced via immunoSEQ multiplex PCR; TCRdb's table is partial and in-frame only. This table has roughly 2.4 million clones, approximately 96% appearing once. This receptor was taken from a man between 18 and 35 years old in good health. The specimen sequenced was naive CD4+ T cells sorted from blood. The subset is: CD45RA+ positively selected.

CDR3 residues: CASSLTAAQETQYF. In DNA, the CDR3 is TGTGCCAGCAGCTTAACGGCAGCCCAAGAGACCCAGTACTTC. V is TRBV7-2 and J is TRBJ2-5; D not certain. Germline lookup yields CDR1 SGHTA and CDR2 FQGNSA. The V end lost 2 bases, the J end lost 1 base, and 8 bases lay between the germline ends. This CDR3 spans 14 amino acids.